This T cell receptor beta chain was identified in a study of PD-1 blockade in classical Hodgkin lymphoma. Autologous stem cell transplantation was followed by relapse in every patient, and brentuximab vedotin exposure varied. Classification of best responses gave complete response, partial response or progressive disease. Generated by immunoSEQ multiplex PCR, the TCRdb table keeps only in-frame clones and is missing some. Of about 93,000 clones listed, roughly 79% are singletons. This clone was counted ten times or more. Its antigen remains unidentified. Study results and limitations: Although disease activity or prior therapy may be involved, causes of the repertoire differences remain undefined. TCR diversity at baseline was reported to be reduced in newly diagnosed patients relative to healthy donors.

This TCR derives from a human donor with classical Hodgkin lymphoma. This material consisted of peripheral blood mononuclear cells (PBMCs), taken before the second cycle of nivolumab.

CDR3 DNA sequence: TGTGCCTGCAACAGGGCCTCCGGGGAGCTGTTTTTT. It yields the protein CACNRASGELFF. The genes are TRBV19 and TRBJ2-2, with D possibly being TRBD1 (6 bases). This CDR3 is 12 amino acids long. CDR1 LNHDA and CDR2 SQIVND come from the germline V gene (reference sequence). The V end was cut by 11 bases, the J end by 6 bases, with 13 bases between.